Below, 25 T cell receptor beta chains from the same sample are listed, as sequenced in a study of T cell responses to AZD1222 COVID-19 vaccine. Some clones are missing from TCRdb's copy, which holds only in-frame ones; the method was immunoSEQ multiplex PCR. The sample yields about 51,000 clones, 85% to 90% seen once. The material was peripheral blood, obtained 28 days after the second AZD1222 dose. The receptors stem from an adult who received the AZD1222 COVID-19 vaccine.

J is TRBJ2-5 and V is TRBV5-6, with 10 bases lining up with TRBD2. Germline values: CDR1 SGHDT, CDR2 YYEEEE. With 2 bases clipped from V and 5 bases from J, the junction kept 6 bases outside the gene matches. The CDR3 is 15 amino acids. In nucleotides, the CDR3 is TGTGCCAGCAGCTTCTACCTAGCGGGAGTGGAGACCCAGTACTTC. It yields the protein CASSFYLAGVETQYF.

V is TRBV23-1 and J is TRBJ1-3; the D is unclear. TRBV23-1 is classed as an ORF, of uncertain function. The CDR3 has 14 residues. Trimming shortened V by 6 bases and J by 0 bases, and 9 bases separated the two germline ends. The CDR3 is CASSDLYSGNTIYF. The CDR3 nucleotides read TGCGCCAGCAGCGACTTATACTCTGGAAACACCATATATTTT.

This rearrangement joins TRBV6-5 to TRBJ1-1, with D perhaps matching TRBD1 (6 bases). Germline V gives CDR1 MNHEY, CDR2 SVGAGI. This CDR3 has 15 residues. The V gene lost 5 bases and the J gene lost 6 bases, with 19 bases spanning the gap. CDR3 in DNA: TGTGCCAGCAGTCAGCCCCTTACAGGGCTGCCTGAAGCTTTCTTT. Translation gives CASSQPLTGLPEAFF.

The rearrangement links TRBV19 to TRBJ2-7; 16 bases align to TRBD2. The CDR3 has 17 residues. The V and J ends lost 9 bases and 6 bases, in that order; junction bases with no gene match: 14. Germline CDR1 LNHDA, CDR2 SQIVND (reference sequence). The CDR3 reads CASAGTSGRGSLREQYF. The CDR3 DNA reads TGTGCCAGCGCCGGGACTAGCGGGAGGGGGAGCCTACGCGAGCAGTACTTC.

The chain employs TRBV19 and TRBJ2-7; weak D call: TRBD1 (6 bases). This CDR3 spans 14 amino acids. Germline V lookup: CDR1 LNHDA, CDR2 SQIVND (reference sequence). The V end lost 1 base, the J end lost 3 bases, and 10 bases lay between the germline ends. The CDR3 region is CASSIGTVGYEQYF. The CDR3 DNA reads TGTGCCAGTAGTATAGGGACAGTCGGCTACGAGCAGTACTTC.

The rearrangement joins TRBV6-4 to TRBJ2-3; D possibly corresponds to TRBD2 (5 bases). The CDR3 loop spans 14 amino acids. Germline CDR1 and CDR2: MRHNA and SNTAGT. V was cut by 4 bases and J by 5 bases, with 13 bases left in between. Written as DNA, the CDR3 is TGTGCCAGCAGTGCCGGACGGGCGGGAGATACGCAGTATTTT. Residues: CASSAGRAGDTQYF.

This chain connects TRBV5-5 to TRBJ2-2; D gene ambiguous. V lost 0 bases, J lost 4 bases, and 13 bases lay in between. This CDR3 is built from 16 residues. CDR1 and CDR2 (germline): SGHKS, YYEKEE (reference sequence). The CDR3, as DNA: TGTGCCAGCAGCTTGGCATCCGAAAACCCCACCGGGGAGCTGTTTTTT. This sequence encodes CASSLASENPTGELFF.

Only one count was recorded for this clone. The J gene is TRBJ1-6, the V gene TRBV6-2 or TRBV6-3; D unclear. Deletions cut 4 bases from V and 4 bases from J, with 8 bases between. CDR3 length: 14 amino acids. CDR1 MNHEY and CDR2 SVGEGT come from the germline V gene. Here the CDR3 DNA reads TGTGCCAGCAGTTCCTATGGATATAATTCACCCCTCCACTTT. Residues: CASSSYGYNSPLHF.

The chain couples TRBV2 to TRBJ2-2; 8 bases align to TRBD1. With 6 bases clipped from V and 7 bases from J, the junction kept 10 bases outside the gene matches. The CDR3 loop spans 15 amino acids. CDR1 is SNHLY and CDR2 is FYNNEI in the germline V gene. CDR3 protein: CASSLGQGIVGELFF. The CDR3 nucleotides read TGTGCCAGCAGCCTCGGACAGGGCATCGTCGGGGAGCTGTTTTTT.

The chain has TRBV18 and TRBJ1-6; TRBD1 is a possible D gene (5 bases). Germline V gene sequence: CDR1 KGHSH, CDR2 LQKENI. The CDR3 sequence is 14 residues long. Trimming stripped 1 base from V and 11 bases from J, with 12 bases between. CDR3 residues: CASSPQGTWPPLHF. The DNA for the CDR3 is TGTGCCAGCTCACCACAGGGGACCTGGCCACCCCTCCACTTT.

This clone was counted once. The rearrangement links TRBV27 to TRBJ2-2; 7 bases are shared with TRBD2. CDR3 length: 15 amino acids. Germline loops: CDR1 MNHEY, CDR2 SMNVEV (reference sequence). V lost 10 bases, J lost 8 bases, and 16 bases stayed unmatched. CDR3 coding DNA: TGTGCCAACCCGTTGGGCGGGAGAATCGTTGGGGAGCTGTTTTTT. Encoded protein: CANPLGGRIVGELFF.

This rearrangement joins TRBV7-9 to TRBJ1-1, with 8 bases that match TRBD1. This CDR3 is 17 amino acids long. CDR1 SEHNR and CDR2 FQNEAQ come from the germline V gene (reference sequence). Unmatched junction bases numbered 7, after V lost 1 base and J lost 0 bases. CDR3 residues: CASSLGTGGEVNTEAFF. DNA for the CDR3: TGTGCCAGCAGCTTAGGTACAGGGGGGGAAGTGAACACTGAAGCTTTCTTT.

The chain uses TRBV5-1 and TRBJ1-3, with unresolved D. V lost 0 bases to trimming and J lost 3 bases, with 7 bases between them. The CDR3 totals 14 residues. Germline CDR1 SGHRS, CDR2 YFSETQ. CDR3 nucleotide sequence: TGCGCCAGCAGCTTGGATCGAGGTGGAAACACCATATATTTT. This sequence encodes CASSLDRGGNTIYF.

This clone turned up a few times. V is TRBV28 and J is TRBJ1-4; D call uncertain. Germline assignment: CDR1 MDHEN and CDR2 SYDVKM. With 3 bases removed from V and 9 bases from J, the gap between germline ends came to 20 bases. There are 16 residues in the CDR3. CDR3 loop: CASSLGFFGSAKKLFF. For the CDR3, the DNA is TGTGCCAGCAGTTTGGGCTTCTTTGGGTCCGCGAAAAAACTGTTTTTT.

This clone was detected only a few times. The gene calls are TRBV29-1 and TRBJ1-2; 10 positions match TRBD1. The CDR3 is made up of 14 amino acids. The germline V gene has CDR1 SQVTM and CDR2 ANQGSEA. Trimming took 5 bases from V and 3 from J; bases not matched to a gene: 6. CDR3: CSVLGTGDYYGYTF. CDR3 in DNA: TGCAGCGTTTTAGGGACAGGGGATTACTATGGCTACACCTTC. Full variable domain (remainder filled in from reference TRBV29-1 and TRBJ1-2): SAVISQKPSRDICQRGTSLTIQCQVDSQVTMMFWYRQQPGQSLTLIATANQGSEATYESGFVIDKFPISRPNLTFSTLTVSNMSPEDSSIYLCSVLGTGDYYGYTFGSGTRLTVV.

The chain employs TRBV25-1 and TRBJ1-1; D may be TRBD1 (5 bases). V was trimmed by 8 bases and J by 4 bases, leaving 8 bases between them. CDR1 and CDR2 from the germline V gene are MGHDK and SYGVNS. The CDR3 is made up of 11 amino acids. CDR3: CASGALTEAFF. CDR3 bases: TGTGCCAGCGGGGCGCTCACTGAAGCTTTCTTT.

The chain has TRBV7-2 and TRBJ2-1; 7 bases fit TRBD2. The CDR3 is 16 amino acids. Germline CDR1 reads SGHTA; CDR2 reads FQGNSA. V trimming: 0 bases; J trimming: 10 bases; junction bases outside the gene matches: 12. The CDR3 spells CASSLAPGGAGREQFF. The CDR3 region has the DNA TGTGCCAGCAGCTTAGCCCCGGGAGGTGCAGGCAGGGAGCAGTTCTTC.

The chain joins TRBV29-1 to TRBJ2-5; TRBD2 matches at 8 bases. CDR1 is SQVTM, CDR2 ANQGSEA, per germline. J was trimmed by 4 bases and V by 1 base; bases with no gene match: 8. The CDR3 runs to 15 residues. The CDR3 loop reads CSVEGTSGHAETQYF. Written as DNA, the CDR3 is TGCAGCGTTGAAGGCACTAGCGGCCATGCAGAGACCCAGTACTTC.

This chain joins TRBV7-9 and TRBJ2-6; 8 nucleotides align to TRBD1. CDR3 length equals 17 residues. V lost 4 bases to trimming and J lost 2 bases; unmatched junction nucleotides: 7. Germline CDR1 is SEHNR and CDR2 is FQNEAQ (reference sequence). CDR3 residues: CASSSEWTGTGANVLTF. The CDR3 DNA follows: TGTGCCAGCAGCTCCGAATGGACAGGGACTGGGGCCAACGTCCTGACTTTC.

The chain joins TRBV5-6 to TRBJ1-1; D not certain. The V gene lost 5 bases and the J gene lost 0 bases, with 11 bases spanning the gap. Germline-derived CDR1 and CDR2 are SGHDT and YYEEEE. The CDR3 is 14 amino acids. The CDR3 sequence: CASRPQVLNTEAFF. DNA of the CDR3: TGTGCCAGCAGGCCTCAGGTTCTGAACACTGAAGCTTTCTTT. The full variable domain, in which reference TRBV5-6 and TRBJ1-1 provide the parts outside the CDR3, is DAGVTQSPTHLIKTRGQQVTLRCSPKSGHDTVSWYQQALGQGPQFIFQYYEEEERQRGNFPDRFSGHQFPNYSSELNVNALLLGDSALYLCASRPQVLNTEAFFGQGTRLTVV.

The chain has TRBV29-1 and TRBJ1-1; tentatively, D is TRBD1 (5 bases). Trimming took off 7 bases at V and 3 bases at J, with 12 bases between the two ends. Germline V lookup: CDR1 SQVTM, CDR2 ANQGSEA. CDR3 length: 12 amino acids. DNA for the CDR3: TGCAGCGCCCAAACGGGGGACACTGAAGCTTTCTTT. The encoded protein is CSAQTGDTEAFF.

CDR3 DNA sequence: TGTGCCAGCAGCTCACGGGGGCCTGGAAACACCATATATTTT. Encoded protein: CASSSRGPGNTIYF. The gene calls are TRBV7-9 and TRBJ1-3, with TRBD1 as a possible D gene (6 bases). The V end lost 4 bases, the J end lost 2 bases, and 9 bases lay between the germline ends. The CDR3 extends over 14 amino acids. The V gene's germline CDR1 is SEHNR and CDR2 FQNEAQ (reference sequence).

The chain carries TRBV28 and TRBJ2-7; 9 nucleotides agree with TRBD2. J lost 6 bases, V lost 11 bases, and 14 bases had no gene match. The V gene's germline CDR1 is MDHEN and CDR2 SYDVKM. The CDR3 spans 14 residues. Here the CDR3 DNA reads TGTGCCTACGGCTTGGCGGGAGGGCCTTCCGAGCAGTACTTC. Translated: CAYGLAGGPSEQYF.

This chain joins TRBV2 and TRBJ1-2, with D hard to call. Per germline, CDR1 SNHLY and CDR2 FYNNEI. The CDR3 runs 16 residues. Deletions cut 0 bases from V and 2 bases from J, with 13 bases between. The CDR3 sequence: CASSEASPPGNYGYTF. In DNA, the CDR3 is TGTGCCAGCAGTGAAGCCAGTCCCCCCGGGAACTATGGCTACACCTTC.

This clone has only a few counts. Other DNA sequences of this sample code for an identical CDR3. The J gene is TRBJ1-3, the V gene TRBV9; TRBD1 is a possible D gene (5 bases). Trimming left V 2 bases short and J 4 bases short, with 10 bases between. The CDR3 spans 14 residues. Germline V lookup: CDR1 SGDLS, CDR2 YYNGEE. The CDR3 region is CASSVAGSGNTIYF. The CDR3 DNA reads TGTGCCAGCAGCGTTGCAGGGTCGGGAAACACCATATATTTT.